The sequence of this T cell receptor (beta chain) was determined in a study of blood T cell repertoires in COVID-19. Sequenced by immunoSEQ multiplex PCR; TCRdb stores in-frame clones only, minus some. This table has hundreds of thousands of clones, around nine tenths appearing once. The CDR3 has 10 amino acids. V lost 6 bases and J lost 12, with 14 bases in between. Germline CDR1 and CDR2: DFQATT and SNEGSKA (reference sequence). In this sample, this clone turned up once. This chain links TRBV20-1 with TRBJ1-2; no firm D call. Specimen: PBMCs or T cells enriched from blood (not recorded which). The receptor's source is a woman aged 40 to 50 who had recovered from COVID-19. CDR3 nucleotides: TGCAGTGCCGGGATCGTCGTCCACACCTTC. Residues: CSAGIVVHTF.